This T cell receptor (beta chain) was found in a study of beta chain features in type 1 diabetes (dated by TCRdb to between 2018 and 2020). About the investigation overall: Patients and healthy donors did not differ in mean age, gender distribution, total cell number or subset yield. Across all samples, about 110 million sorted cells were examined, and cell number per subset correlated strongly with RNA yield. The study compared TCRB repertoires of sorted circulating CD4+ T cell subsets between recently diagnosed type 1 diabetes patients and matched healthy donors. Regulatory and stem cell-like memory subsets were obtained from only 8 patients and roughly eight healthy donors, while naive and central memory subsets were obtained from all 30 or so donors. Overall results and qualifications from the work: Patients with type 1 diabetes made fewer insertions and deleted more nucleotides at VDJ recombination sites, implying thymic rearrangement abnormalities. Naive, central memory and regulatory TCRB repertoires appeared more similar among patients than among healthy donors. PCR might favor shorter templates, but patient and control samples were amplified and corrected together, so any skew would affect both groups equally. In all four CD4+ subsets, TCRB CDR3 length was moderately but significantly shorter in type 1 diabetes patients. Because the HLA sub-analyses included only small numbers of individuals, any influence of HLA type on TCRB rearrangement was left unresolved. Because cDNA was sequenced instead of genomic DNA, activated cells with high expression could be over-represented, although the groups did not differ in activation or CD3 levels.

Each donor gave one peripheral blood draw, about 100 mL on average, collected into heparinised tubes. A BD FACSAria II and a panel including CD45RO, CCR7, CD25, CD127, CD95 and CD27 were used to sort naive, central memory, regulatory and stem cell-like memory CD4+ T cells. All sorted populations exceeded 95% purity. PBMCs were isolated right away by Lymphoprep density gradient centrifugation and were stained directly, without culture. To minimize batch effects, samples were stained and sorted in pairs, one healthy donor with one patient per experiment. This clone was detected a few times. The specificity of this receptor is unknown. The record has no base qualities; no much larger clone is one base away. The CDR3, cysteine through phenylalanine, is 16 amino acids long. The read is trimmed to its CDR3 DNA, 48 bases read in frame from base 1. The entire amount of isolated RNA was reverse transcribed using the High Capacity cDNA Reverse Transcription Kit, so the sequenced TCRB transcripts were expressed ones. Deep immunoSEQ sequencing was applied to naive, central memory and regulatory T cell samples, giving an average of about 3.8 million total reads per sample. Sorted cells were lysed in RLT buffer, and RNA was extracted using DNase-treated RNeasy Micro or Mini kits according to cell number. To prevent cross-contamination, each cell subset was processed individually, whereas patient and healthy donor samples were processed jointly. The immunoSEQ multiplex PCR was used to amplify TCRB sequences from cDNA, yielding 87-bp fragments that span the CDR3 region. Sequencing of the amplicons was performed on the Illumina HiSeq platform. As for how the authors treated the data: PCR bias was corrected computationally using synthetic template baselines, and reads within Hamming distance 2 were collapsed, with unmergeable singletons discarded. Reads were aligned to IMGT to assign V, D and J genes, CDR3 length, and insertions or deletions at six rearrangement sites. Within each subset, clonotype counts were normalized to sorted cell number, after which true diversity and Gini coefficients were computed with the tcR R package. The overlap coefficient, calculated on TCRB nucleotide sequences, was used to measure repertoire sharing. In its TCRdb copy, this immuneACCESS table keeps in-frame sequences only and misses some clones. Where compared with another copy, unresolved V genes explain less than half of these, and the others have no known cause. The DNA was the basis for D and trimming; V, J and clone size are from that table. The sample table shows about 99,000 clones, and 25% to 35% are seen once. The top ten clones comprise more than 0.45% of the sample.

This sequence uses TRBV21-1 and TRBJ2-5; TRBD1, as called in the table, went unchecked against the DNA. TRBV21-1 is a documented pseudogene. The sample taken for sequencing was central memory CD4+ T cells from blood. This receptor was obtained from a woman under 30 with type 1 diabetes. The nucleotide sequence reads TGTGCCAGCAGCAAAGACCGGACAGGGAGTCGGGAGACCCAGTACTTC. Protein translation: CASSKDRTGSRETQYF.